Listed below are T cell receptor beta chains from one sample, sequenced in a study of hypomethylating agent response in myelodysplastic syndrome. Measured with immunoSEQ multiplex PCR; TCRdb has only the in-frame clones, and not every one. The table lists some 5,900 clones, roughly 87% of them singletons. The sample consisted of bone marrow, taken before or after starting hypomethylating agent treatment for myelodysplastic syndrome (not recorded which). The receptors derive from a human donor with myelodysplastic syndrome. The CDR3 runs from the conserved cysteine through the conserved F or W. Fields, in order: J gene, clone size, V gene, D gene, CDR3 DNA, CDR3 protein. D genes are given only for firm matches. Clone size, where shown, is once, few, many, or a class for clones that have expanded.

>TRBJ2-2|-|TRBV11-3|-
TGTGCCAGCAGCCTACGATTCGATACGGGCACCGGGGAGCTGTTTTTT
CASSLRFDTGTGELFF
>TRBJ2-5|-|TRBV7-2|-
TGTGCCAGCAACCTGGGCGGTAAAGAAGGAGAGACCCAGTACTTC
CASNLGGKEGETQYF
>TRBJ2-5|-|TRBV10-3|-
TGTGCCATCAGTAACAGGGAAGGAGAGACCCAGTACTTC
CAISNREGETQYF
>TRBJ2-6|-|TRBV11-2|-
TGTGCCAGCAGCGCCGACAGTTCTGGGGCCAACGTCCTGACTTTC
CASSADSSGANVLTF
>TRBJ1-3|-|TRBV27|TRBD1
TGTGCCAGCCAAGCGACAGGGAACCCTGGAAACACCATATATTTT
CASQATGNPGNTIYF
>TRBJ1-4|-|TRBV4-3|-
TGCGCCAGCAGCCAAGATCTGGGAACTAATGAAAAACTGTTTTTT
CASSQDLGTNEKLFF
>TRBJ2-1|-|TRBV7-2|TRBD2
TGTGCCAGCAGCTTAGTGGGGACTAGCGGGGGCGGCAATGAGCAGTTCTTC
CASSLVGTSGGGNEQFF
>TRBJ2-7|-|TRBV5-1|TRBD1
TGCGCCAGCAGCCCGAGACAGGGGGATTCCTACGAGCAGTACTTC
CASSPRQGDSYEQYF
>TRBJ2-5|-|TRBV5-1|-
TGCGCCAGCAGTCCGGGGACCATTGGAGAGACCCAGTACTTC
CASSPGTIGETQYF
>TRBJ2-3|-|TRBV7-9|-
TGTGCCAGCAGCTTACCCTCAGATACGCAGTATTTT
CASSLPSDTQYF
>TRBJ2-7|-|TRBV10-3|TRBD1
TGTGCCATCACCCACGGGACAGGACCTTACGAGCAGTACTTC
CAITHGTGPYEQYF
>TRBJ2-3|-|TRBV11-2|TRBD2
TGTGCCAGCAGCCCCACAGGGACTAGCGGGGGGGGTGGTGATACGCAGTATTTT
CASSPTGTSGGGGDTQYF
>TRBJ1-2|-|TRBV4-3|-
TGCGCCAGCAGCGGGGTTCTAGGGGGCTACACCTTC
CASSGVLGGYTF
>TRBJ1-6|-|TRBV4-2|TRBD1
TGTGCCAGCAGCCAAACCCCGGACAGGGCTGATTCACCCCTCCACTTT
CASSQTPDRADSPLHF
>TRBJ1-4|-|TRBV7-9|-
TGTGCCAGCAGCTTAACGGGCGCAGGGTATAATGAAAAACTGTTTTTT
CASSLTGAGYNEKLFF
>TRBJ1-1|-|TRBV6-1|-
TGTGCCAGCAGGGGCCGGGGGTATAGTGAAGCTTTCTTT
CASRGRGYSEAFF
>TRBJ2-2|-|TRBV7-9|-
TGTGCCAGCAGCTTAGCGGCTTCCGGGGAGCTGTTTTTT
CASSLAASGELFF
>TRBJ1-2|-|TRBV14|-
TGTGCCAGCAGCCAGTATAAGAACTATGGCTACACCTTC
CASSQYKNYGYTF
>TRBJ2-7|-|TRBV10-3|TRBD1
TGTGCCATCAGTGATTCGACAGGGGGTATCTACGAGCAGTACTTC
CAISDSTGGIYEQYF
>TRBJ2-1|-|TRBV4-1|TRBD1
TGCGCCAGCAGTAAACCGGGACAGGGTGGGGAGCAGTTCTTC
CASSKPGQGGEQFF
>TRBJ2-1|-|TRBV5-6|TRBD2
TGTGCCAGCAGCTTGTGGGCAGGGCGGGGGTATGAGCAGTTCTTC
CASSLWAGRGYEQFF
>TRBJ2-1|-|TRBV5-1|-
TGCGCCAGCAGCTTGGTCACAGGGGGGGGCTCCTACAATGAGCAGTTCTTC
CASSLVTGGGSYNEQFF
>TRBJ1-4|-|TRBV6-1|TRBD1
TGTGCCAGCAGTGAGCCAGGGGGGGAAAAACTGTTTTTT
CASSEPGGEKLFF
>TRBJ1-5|-|TRBV6-1|-
TGTGCCAGCAGTGATCTGGGGCCAGGACAGCCCCAGCATTTT
CASSDLGPGQPQHF
>TRBJ1-1|-|TRBV5-4|TRBD1
TGTGCCAGCAGCACCGGATATGACAGGGTTGCTTTCTTT
CASSTGYDRVAFF
>TRBJ1-6|-|TRBV19|-
TGTGCCAGTAGTCCCCGACAGGACATTCGAGGTTCACCCCTCCACTTT
CASSPRQDIRGSPLHF
>TRBJ2-3|-|TRBV18|-
TGTGCCAGCTCACCCCGGTTGGGAACGGATACGCAGTATTTT
CASSPRLGTDTQYF
>TRBJ2-2|-|TRBV6-5|-
TGTGCCAGCAGCTACATGTTCGCGAACACCGGGGAGCTGTTTTTT
CASSYMFANTGELFF
>TRBJ1-1|-|TRBV2|-
TGTGCCAGCAGTGCGGGACTCCTGAACACTGAAGCTTTCTTT
CASSAGLLNTEAFF
>TRBJ2-4|-|TRBV12-2|-
TGTGCAAGTCGCCCCCGACTAGCGGGGGGGAGGGACGAAAACATTCAGTACTTC
CASRPRLAGGRDENIQYF
>TRBJ1-6|-|TRBV5-6|TRBD1
TGTGCCAGCAGCTTGGGGACAGGCCACTCACCCCTCCACTTT
CASSLGTGHSPLHF
>TRBJ1-1|-|TRBV6-1|-
TGTGCCAGCAGTGAAGGAGGAGCCACTGAAGCTTTCTTT
CASSEGGATEAFF
>TRBJ2-1|-|TRBV12-5|-
TGTGCTAGTGGTTTGTTCCACAGAGACAATGAGCAGTTCTTC
CASGLFHRDNEQFF
>TRBJ1-6|-|TRBV19|-
TGTGCCAGTAGTATCGTCGGGGGTCCGAATTCACCCCTCCACTTT
CASSIVGGPNSPLHF
>TRBJ1-5|-|TRBV5-1|-
TGCGCCAGCAGCTTATCGGGGATCAGCAATCAGCCCCAGCATTTT
CASSLSGISNQPQHF
>TRBJ1-5|-|TRBV19|-
TGTGCCAGTAGTATGCAGGGATGGGGCAATCAGCCCCAGCATTTT
CASSMQGWGNQPQHF
>TRBJ2-3|-|TRBV7-6|-
TGTGCCAGCAGCTCCCTGGCAGGAGCAGATACGCAGTATTTT
CASSSLAGADTQYF
>TRBJ1-2|few|TRBV5-4|-
TGTGCCAGCAGCTCGCCAGACTATGGCTACACCTTC
CASSSPDYGYTF
>TRBJ2-1|-|TRBV11-2|TRBD2
TGTGCCAGCAGCTTGGCGGGGGGCTACAATGAGCAGTTCTTC
CASSLAGGYNEQFF
>TRBJ1-5|-|TRBV7-2|-
TGTGCCAGCAGCTTTCATAAGGATCAGCCCCAGCATTTT
CASSFHKDQPQHF
>TRBJ1-5|-|TRBV19|TRBD1
TGTGCCAGTAGTACTACCCCCGACAGGGGAGGCAATCAGCCCCAGCATTTT
CASSTTPDRGGNQPQHF
>TRBJ1-2|-|TRBV14|-
TGTGCCAGCAGCCAAGATCGCGGGGCCACCTATGGCTACACCTTC
CASSQDRGATYGYTF
>TRBJ2-5|-|TRBV29-1|TRBD1
TGCAGCGCCCAGAAAACAGGGGGCGCGGGGGAGACCCAGTACTTC
CSAQKTGGAGETQYF
>TRBJ1-2|-|TRBV9|TRBD1
TGTGCCAGCAGCGTAGAGCCAGGGGGGAGCTATGGCTACACCTTC
CASSVEPGGSYGYTF
>TRBJ2-7|once|TRBV18|TRBD1
TGTGCCAGCTCACCCTCAGGGGGACAGGGGATCGAGCAGTACTTC
CASSPSGGQGIEQYF
>TRBJ1-1|-|TRBV19|TRBD1
TGTGCCAGTAGGGGACAGAGTTTAGTCACTGAAGCTTTCTTT
CASRGQSLVTEAFF
>TRBJ2-5|-|TRBV6-6|TRBD1
TGTGCCAGCAGTTACCACATGACAGGGGTTCAAGAGACCCAGTACTTC
CASSYHMTGVQETQYF
>TRBJ2-2|-|TRBV6-5|-
TGTGCCAGCCGTTACCCAGGGACCCCCGGGGAGCTGTTTTTT
CASRYPGTPGELFF
>TRBJ2-2|-|TRBV11-2|-
TGTGCCAGCAGCTTAAGTCGAGGGACTTGGGCCGGGGAGCTGTTTTTT
CASSLSRGTWAGELFF
>TRBJ2-3|-|TRBV6-5|TRBD2
TGTGCCAGCAGAAGACAGCGGGGGCTGGGAGATACGCAGTATTTT
CASRRQRGLGDTQYF
>TRBJ2-2|once|TRBV6-1|-
TGTGCCAGTCCCCGCCCCCCGGGGAACACCGGGGAGCTGTTTTTT
CASPRPPGNTGELFF
>TRBJ2-1|-|TRBV11-2|TRBD2
TGTGCCAGCAGCCTCGAGGGACTAGCGGGGGGGGTCTACAATGAGCAGTTCTTC
CASSLEGLAGGVYNEQFF
>TRBJ2-5|-|TRBV9|TRBD1
TGTGCCAGCAGCGTAGGTCAGGGGACAGGGTTAGAGACCCAGTACTTC
CASSVGQGTGLETQYF
>TRBJ1-1|-|TRBV14|-
TGTGCCAGCAGCCAAGATTGGGTGGCTGAAGCTTTCTTT
CASSQDWVAEAFF
>TRBJ2-6|once|TRBV2|TRBD1
TGTGCCAGCAGCCCACCGGGACAGGGGCACCTGACTTTC
CASSPPGQGHLTF